These 26 T cell receptor beta chains share one sample of origin, sequenced in a study of naive and memory T cell subsets. Study outcomes and limitations: Possibly reflecting memory cells re-expressing CD45RA, a few larger clonotypes occurred in naive repertoires, especially CD8.

Two oligonucleotides, mixed equimolar, formed the beta constant-region primer covering TRBC1 and TRBC2. Nested alpha and beta constant-region primers with the SP2 primer drove four PCR rounds on ligated cDNA. Each CDR3 protein is one row after TCRdb ran MiXCR on the UMI-ligation and nested PCR reads. The repertoire consists of under 150,000 distinct CDR3 sequences, with around 21% occurring once and the leading ten covering around 0.63%. These TCRs are of unknown antigen specificity. The sample consisted of naive CD8+ T cells from blood. These receptor sequences come from a human donor in good health.

This clonotype was seen only a few times. V gene TRBV27 combines with J gene TRBJ1-5, with TRBD1 identical over 8 bases. The CDR3 is made up of 16 amino acids. V gave up 2 bases and J gave up 5 bases; unmatched junction bases: 8. The germline CDR1 and CDR2 sequences are MNHEY and SMNVEV (reference sequence). The DNA of the CDR3 is TGTGCCAGCAGTTTAAGGTTCGTGGACAGGGATCAGCCCCAGCATTTT. It codes for CASSLRFVDRDQPQHF.

V and J are TRBV28 and TRBJ1-1; tentative D call: TRBD1 (5 bases). Germline V gene sequence: CDR1 MDHEN, CDR2 SYDVKM. The CDR3 length is 15 residues. Trimming took off 5 bases at V and 5 bases at J, with 18 bases between the two ends. As DNA, the CDR3 is TGTGCCAGCAGTCCCCCTTTGTCCTCAGGGACTGAAGCTTTCTTT. This translates into CASSPPLSSGTEAFF.

The V call is TRBV20-1, the J call TRBJ2-1; D possibly corresponds to TRBD1 (5 bases). This CDR3 spans 14 amino acids. The ends were cut back, 2 bases at V and 1 base at J, with 9 bases in the middle. Germline V gene data show CDR1 as DFQATT and CDR2 as SNEGSKA (reference sequence). CDR3 coding DNA: TGCAGTGCTAGAAGGTCAGGGTCCTACAATGAGCAGTTCTTC. This translates into CSARRSGSYNEQFF.

This rearrangement joins TRBV4-1 to TRBJ1-1, with a tentative D call TRBD1 (6 bases). The V and J ends lost 1 base and 2 bases respectively, with 8 bases between them. CDR3 length: 14 residues. Per germline, CDR1 MGHRA and CDR2 YSYEKL. CDR3 amino acids: CASSQGGGNTEAFF. The CDR3 DNA is TGCGCCAGCAGCCAAGGAGGGGGAAACACTGAAGCTTTCTTT.

The chain has TRBV14 and TRBJ2-7; D is ambiguous. Germline V gene sequence: CDR1 SGHDN, CDR2 FVKESK. The V gene lost 1 base and the J gene lost 0 bases, with 10 bases spanning the gap. This CDR3 has 15 residues. For the CDR3, the DNA is TGTGCCAGCAGCCAAGGGAGTGCACCCTCCTACGAGCAGTACTTC. It codes for CASSQGSAPSYEQYF.

This clonotype was seen only once. The chain links TRBV5-1 to TRBJ2-7; either TRBD1 or TRBD2 may supply D (5 bases each). Germline V gene data show CDR1 as SGHRS and CDR2 as YFSETQ. The CDR3 has 14 residues. The ends were cut back, 3 bases at V and 2 bases at J, with 12 bases in the middle. CDR3 bases: TGCGCCAGCAGCTGGGGGACCGATACCTACGAGCAGTACTTC. This encodes CASSWGTDTYEQYF.

The chain employs TRBV5-1 and TRBJ2-7, with 9 positions matching TRBD1. This CDR3 contains 16 residues. V was pared by 4 bases and J by 0 bases, with 8 bases of the junction left unmatched. The germline V gene has CDR1 SGHRS and CDR2 YFSETQ. In nucleotides, the CDR3 is TGCGCCAGCAGCCAGGGACAGGGAATATTCTCCTACGAGCAGTACTTC. Translated, it gives CASSQGQGIFSYEQYF.

This clonotype was detected only a few times. This chain links TRBV4-1 with TRBJ2-1; D possibly uses TRBD1 or TRBD2 (6 bases each). In germline, CDR1 is MGHRA, CDR2 YSYEKL. The CDR3 runs 14 residues. V lost 4 bases and J 8 bases, leaving 15 bases between the germline ends. The CDR3 is CASSPIRRGDEQFF. The CDR3 DNA is TGCGCCAGCAGCCCGATTCGGAGGGGGGATGAGCAGTTCTTC.

This clonotype has more than one count but fewer than ten. At one end, the junction sequence differs from germline, possibly due to a read error. The chain combines TRBV7-7 with TRBJ2-2, with D maybe TRBD2 (6 bases). From germline, CDR1 is SSHAT and CDR2 FNYEAQ (reference sequence). There are 17 residues in the CDR3. CDR3 DNA: TGTGCTAGCAGCTCAATGCCGGCAGGGAGGTCCCCCGGGGAGCTGTTTTTT. It codes for CASSSMPAGRSPGELFF.

This clonotype has ten or more counts. J is TRBJ2-3 and V is TRBV9; 7 nucleotides align to TRBD2. V dropped 3 bases and J dropped 2; count of bases not matched to a gene: 12. The length of the CDR3 is 17 residues. Germline V gene lookup returns CDR1 SGDLS and CDR2 YYNGEE. The CDR3 protein is CASSGKPSGKITDTQYF. DNA for the CDR3: TGTGCCAGCAGCGGGAAACCGAGCGGGAAAATCACAGATACGCAGTATTTT.

J is TRBJ1-5 and V is TRBV21-1; the table assigns TRBD1, which was not confirmed against the DNA. TRBV21-1 is flagged as a pseudogene. CDR3 length: 20 amino acids. The CDR3 reads CASSKAFGFSGQGSDQPQHF. DNA of the CDR3: TGTGCCAGCAGCAAAGCTTTTGGGTTTTCCGGACAGGGATCGGATCAGCCCCAGCATTTT.

The V and J genes are TRBV6-5 and TRBJ2-7, with 12 bases aligning to TRBD2. There are 17 residues in the CDR3. CDR1 is MNHEY and CDR2 is SVGAGI in the germline V gene. The junction had 13 bases not matched to a gene; V was cut back by 4 bases and J by 6 bases. The CDR3 protein is CASSLRGPTSGSFEQYF. In DNA form, the CDR3 reads TGTGCCAGCAGTTTAAGGGGCCCGACTAGCGGGAGTTTCGAGCAGTACTTC.

The chain joins TRBV7-3 to TRBJ1-6; D remains unclear. The length of the CDR3 is 15 residues. With 5 bases removed from V and 7 bases from J, the gap between germline ends came to 15 bases. Germline V CDR1 and CDR2: SGHTA, FQGTGA. In nucleotides, the CDR3 is TGTGCCAGCAGCCCGAGCGGGTTTGGCAATTCACCCCTCCACTTT. It is translated as CASSPSGFGNSPLHF.

The V and J genes are TRBV19 and TRBJ1-1; D is ambiguous. With 5 bases removed from V and 4 bases from J, the gap between germline ends came to 17 bases. The CDR3 has 15 residues. Germline loops: CDR1 LNHDA, CDR2 SQIVND (reference sequence). The DNA of the CDR3 is TGTGCCAGTAGTCCGGAGGTTGGGAGTGTCACTGAAGCTTTCTTT. Translated: CASSPEVGSVTEAFF.

The chain recombines TRBV28 with TRBJ2-1; tentatively, D is TRBD1 or TRBD2 (5 bases each). CDR3 size: 12 residues. The V gene's germline CDR1 is MDHEN and CDR2 SYDVKM. V was shortened by 4 bases and J by 12 bases, with 13 bases between the two germline ends. The CDR3 bases are TGTGCCAGCAGTTCCTCCGGGACCCTGCAGTTCTTC. Protein product: CASSSSGTLQFF. Full variable domain (missing parts from reference TRBV28 and TRBJ2-1): DVKVTQSSRYLVKRTGEKVFLECVQDMDHENMFWYRQDPGLGLRLIYFSYDVKMKEKGDIPEGYSVSREKKERFSLILESASTNQTSMYLCASSSSGTLQFFGPGTRLTVL.

In this sample, this clonotype turned up a few times. The gene calls are TRBV3-1 and TRBJ2-1, with D perhaps TRBD2 (5 bases). The CDR3 extends over 15 amino acids. CDR1 is LGHDT and CDR2 is YNNKEL in the germline V gene (reference sequence). Trimming left V 0 bases short and J 2 bases short, with 8 bases between. The DNA of the CDR3 is TGTGCCAGCAGCCAAGAGGCGGGCCCCTACAATGAGCAGTTCTTC. Translated, it gives CASSQEAGPYNEQFF.

The chain recombines TRBV19 with TRBJ1-2, with 7 bases fitting TRBD1. Germline CDR1 is LNHDA and CDR2 is SQIVND (reference sequence). J was trimmed by 2 bases and V by 7 bases; bases with no gene match: 10. The CDR3 has 15 amino acids. The CDR3 DNA reads TGTGCCAGTAAATTTACATCACAGGGGAACTATGGCTACACCTTC. This codes for CASKFTSQGNYGYTF.

A remark on this clonotype: A read error may explain this, as a much larger clone is one base away. V and J are TRBV13 and TRBJ2-2, with D possibly TRBD1 on 6 matching bases. Per germline, CDR1 PRHDT and CDR2 FYEKMQ (reference sequence). The CDR3 is 16 residues long. The CDR3 bases are TGTGCCAGCAGCTTGCGACAGGCCACGAACACCGGGGAGCTGTATTTT. Protein product: CASSLRQATNTGELYF.

This clonotype was observed a handful of times. This chain uses TRBV28 with TRBJ2-1, with 11 positions matching TRBD2. The germline V gene encodes CDR1 MDHEN and CDR2 SYDVKM. The junction had 9 bases not matched to a gene; V was cut back by 4 bases and J by 1 base. The CDR3 totals 18 residues. CDR3 sequence (DNA): TGTGCCAGCAGTTATACTAGCGGGAGTGTGAGATCCTACAATGAGCAGTTCTTC. Translating it yields CASSYTSGSVRSYNEQFF.

The genes are TRBV10-3 and TRBJ2-5, with D possibly being TRBD2 (6 bases). The V end was cut by 3 bases, the J end by 2 bases, with 13 bases between. CDR3 length: 15 amino acids. The germline V gene encodes CDR1 ENHRY and CDR2 SYGVKD. CDR3 sequence (DNA): TGTGCCATCAGTGAATCGGATGGGGGGCAAGAGACCCAGTACTTC. Its protein is CAISESDGGQETQYF.

The J gene is TRBJ1-1, the V gene TRBV30, with D uncertain. This CDR3 has 11 amino acids. The germline V gene has CDR1 GTSNPN and CDR2 SVGIG (reference sequence). V lost 1 base, J lost 8 bases, and 8 bases lay in between. CDR3 residues: CAWSGVEEAFF. For the CDR3, the DNA is TGTGCCTGGAGTGGAGTGGAAGAAGCTTTCTTT.

V usage is TRBV29-1 and J usage is TRBJ2-1, with 8 bases aligning to TRBD2. Germline V gene data show CDR1 as SQVTM and CDR2 as ANQGSEA. V lost 8 bases and J lost 1; bases outside the gene matches: 4. There are 13 residues in the CDR3. The CDR3 nucleotides are TGCAGCCCTGTAGCGGGGTCCTACAATGAGCAGTTCTTC. This translates into CSPVAGSYNEQFF.

In this sample, this clonotype turned up a few times. V gene TRBV13 combines with J gene TRBJ2-7; D possibly corresponds to TRBD1 (5 bases). Per germline, CDR1 PRHDT and CDR2 FYEKMQ (reference sequence). The CDR3 runs to 18 residues. Trimming removed 5 bases from V and 0 bases from J, with 23 bases in between. CDR3 bases: TGTGCCAGCAGCCCACAGACAGATTTTCGGCCTTCCTCCTACGAGCAGTACTTC. Its protein product is CASSPQTDFRPSSYEQYF.

This clonotype showed up just a few times. DNA for the CDR3: TGTGCCAGCAGCCGGCTTGAGGTAGACTCCTATGGCTACACCTTC. It specifies CASSRLEVDSYGYTF. This chain connects TRBV6-1 to TRBJ1-2; D gene uncertain. V was trimmed by 6 bases and J by 4 bases, leaving 18 bases between them. The CDR3 contains 15 residues. Germline assignment: CDR1 MNHNS and CDR2 SASEGT.

This clonotype was counted only a few times. The chain recombines TRBV2 with TRBJ2-1; D unclear. CDR1 and CDR2 (germline): SNHLY, FYNNEI. The ends were cut back, 4 bases at V and 0 bases at J, with 13 bases in the middle. The CDR3 spans 16 residues. Here the CDR3 DNA reads TGTGCCAGCAGTGGTCCGGGCTCGAGCTCCTACAATGAGCAGTTCTTC. Protein: CASSGPGSSSYNEQFF.

This clonotype was picked up one time. The chain has TRBV28 and TRBJ1-5; D is undetermined. The CDR3 runs 18 residues. V was cut by 6 bases and J by 0 bases, with 21 bases left in between. Germline CDR1 is MDHEN and CDR2 is SYDVKM. The CDR3 DNA sequence: TGTGCCAGCAGCCCCCGGGGAATTAGCCTCAGTAGCAATCAGCCCCAGCATTTT. It is translated as CASSPRGISLSSNQPQHF.